Shown below are 25 T cell receptor beta chains from a single sample sequenced in a study of identical twins. TCRdb ran MiXCR on the 5' RACE reads and lists one entry per CDR3 protein. The sample includes some 600,000 distinct CDR3 sequences, about 7.1% of them seen just once. The same sample was also used in a study of yellow fever vaccine responses in identical twins.

Sequenced sample: PBMCs. These receptors came from a woman younger than 35 in good health.

The CDR3 spells CASSQSYEQYV. The DNA of the CDR3 is TGCGCCAGCAGCCAGTCCTACGAGCAGTACGTC. V and J are TRBV4-1 and TRBJ2-7; D is undetermined. The germline V gene encodes CDR1 MGHRA and CDR2 YSYEKL. The CDR3 totals 11 residues. Deletions cut 3 bases from V and 1 base from J, with 1 base between.

The V gene is TRBV10-3, the J gene TRBJ2-5; the D is unclear. The V end lost 7 bases, the J end lost 3 bases, and 0 bases lay between the germline ends. The CDR3 totals 9 residues. Looked up from germline, CDR1 is ENHRY and CDR2 is SYGVKD. CDR3 protein: CAIKETQYF. Written as DNA, the CDR3 is TGTGCCATCAAAGAGACCCAGTACTTC.

The chain joins TRBV7-9 to TRBJ2-3; the D gene is possibly TRBD1 (5 bases). Germline assignment: CDR1 SEHNR and CDR2 FQNEAQ (reference sequence). The CDR3 runs to 13 residues. V was cut by 5 bases and J by 2 bases, with 8 bases left in between. As DNA, the CDR3 is TGTGCCAGCAGCCCGGACATCACAGATACGCAGTATTTT. This sequence encodes CASSPDITDTQYF.

This clonotype was counted ten times or more. V and J are TRBV13 and TRBJ1-1; D not resolved. Germline CDR1 and CDR2: PRHDT and FYEKMQ (reference sequence). Trimming left V 5 bases short and J 4 bases short, with 14 bases between. This CDR3 spans 14 amino acids. CDR3 coding DNA: TGTGCCAGCAGCCCCTATCCTCTAAGCACTGAAGCTTTCTTT. Its translation is CASSPYPLSTEAFF.

In this sample, this clonotype turned up a few times. V is TRBV27 and J is TRBJ2-3; TRBD1 aligns across 11 bases. There are 15 residues in the CDR3. The germline gives CDR1 MNHEY, CDR2 SMNVEV (reference sequence). V dropped 3 bases and J dropped 4; count of bases not matched to a gene: 3. The CDR3 protein is CASSFRDRGSDTQYF. The CDR3 nucleotides read TGTGCCAGCAGTTTCCGGGACAGGGGGTCAGATACGCAGTATTTT.

In this sample, this clonotype turned up once. The rearrangement joins TRBV24-1 to TRBJ2-1; 13 nucleotides align to TRBD2. Losses at the gene ends were 4 bases for V and 7 bases for J; bases not matched to a gene: 3. Germline CDR1 is KGHDR and CDR2 is SFDVKD. This CDR3 region has 15 residues. CDR3 residues: CATSDWTSGSNEQFF. The CDR3 DNA reads TGTGCCACCAGTGACTGGACTAGCGGGAGTAATGAGCAGTTCTTC.

This clonotype was seen repeatedly, ten times or more. The chain links TRBV5-1 to TRBJ2-3; TRBD1 aligns across 7 bases. With V trimmed by 4 bases and J by 4 bases, 3 bases remained unmatched. Germline CDR1 and CDR2: SGHRS and YFSETQ. The CDR3 has 13 residues. This chain's CDR3 is CASSPTGADTQYF. The CDR3 DNA is TGCGCCAGCAGCCCCACAGGGGCAGATACGCAGTATTTT.

V gene TRBV13 combines with J gene TRBJ1-2; D is perhaps TRBD1 (6 bases). CDR1 and CDR2 from the germline V gene are PRHDT and FYEKMQ (reference sequence). CDR3 length: 14 amino acids. V lost 8 bases, J lost 4 bases, and 17 bases lay in between. The DNA of the CDR3 is TGTGCCAGCGGAAATGTTAGGGGGGCCTATGGCTACACCTTC. Its protein product is CASGNVRGAYGYTF.

The chain couples TRBV20-1 to TRBJ1-1; no clear D gene. Trimming removed 5 bases at V and 3 bases at J, with 16 bases between. This CDR3 region has 14 residues. Germline V gene sequence: CDR1 DFQATT, CDR2 SNEGSKA (reference sequence). CDR3 region: CSAPPGGMYTEAFF. CDR3 bases: TGCAGTGCTCCTCCGGGCGGCATGTACACTGAAGCTTTCTTT.

The sample holds a few counts of this clonotype. The rearrangement joins TRBV4-2 to TRBJ2-7; D call uncertain. Looked up from germline, CDR1 is LGHNA and CDR2 is YNFKEQ. The V end lost 0 bases, the J end lost 2 bases, and 8 bases lay between the germline ends. This CDR3 is built from 14 residues. For the CDR3, the DNA is TGTGCCAGCAGCCAAGACAGAAACACCTACGAGCAGTACTTC. It is translated as CASSQDRNTYEQYF.

This clonotype was found many times. CDR3 nucleotides: TGCGCCAGCAGCGATGGACTAGCGTCTCGATTAGGGGCCGGGGAGCTGTTTTTT. This codes for CASSDGLASRLGAGELFF. This chain uses TRBV5-1 with TRBJ2-2; 9 nucleotides line up with TRBD2. The CDR3 has 18 amino acids. Germline lookup yields CDR1 SGHRS and CDR2 YFSETQ. Unmatched junction bases numbered 16, after V lost 4 bases and J lost 6 bases.

This clonotype was seen a few times. This chain connects TRBV20-1 to TRBJ2-1; D possibly corresponds to TRBD2 (5 bases). Looked up from germline, CDR1 is DFQATT and CDR2 is SNEGSKA (reference sequence). There are 14 residues in the CDR3. V lost 6 bases, J lost 0 bases, and 12 bases lay in between. The CDR3 DNA sequence: TGCAGTGCGAGGACTGTTAGCTCCTACAATGAGCAGTTCTTC. This codes for CSARTVSSYNEQFF.

In its sample, this clonotype was seen many times. The chain joins TRBV7-9 to TRBJ2-3, with D perhaps being TRBD1 or TRBD2 (5 bases each). The CDR3 has 14 amino acids. V was cut by 6 bases and J by 7 bases, with 17 bases left in between. CDR1 SEHNR and CDR2 FQNEAQ come from the germline V gene (reference sequence). CDR3 in amino acids: CASRDQEEGNTQYF. The CDR3 DNA reads as TGTGCCAGCAGGGATCAAGAAGAGGGGAATACGCAGTATTTT.

This clonotype was seen more than once but under ten times. This chain connects TRBV24-1 to TRBJ1-1, with D perhaps matching TRBD1 (6 bases). The CDR3 consists of 13 residues. Germline lookup yields CDR1 KGHDR and CDR2 SFDVKD. Trimming removed 5 bases from V and 1 base from J, with 7 bases in between. The CDR3 DNA follows: TGTGCCACCAGTGTACAGGGGAACACTGAAGCTTTCTTT. Its translation is CATSVQGNTEAFF.

This sequence joins TRBV4-1 and TRBJ2-3, with 16 bases aligning to TRBD2. Germline values: CDR1 MGHRA, CDR2 YSYEKL. Germline trimming cut 4 bases from V and 4 bases from J; bases unmatched to any gene: 8. CDR3 length equals 18 residues. CDR3 bases: TGCGCCAGCAGCCCGGGACTAGCGGGAGGGAGTAGGGCAGATACGCAGTATTTT. Its translation is CASSPGLAGGSRADTQYF.

This clonotype was counted ten times or more. V usage is TRBV9 and J usage is TRBJ1-1; D possibly corresponds to TRBD1 (5 bases). This CDR3 has 13 residues. The V gene lost 1 base and the J gene lost 5 bases, with 9 bases spanning the gap. Germline CDR1 SGDLS, CDR2 YYNGEE. CDR3 coding DNA: TGTGCCAGCAGCGTACAGGGTGGGACTGAAGCTTTCTTT. Amino acids: CASSVQGGTEAFF.

In its sample, this clonotype was seen a few times. The genes are TRBV13 and TRBJ1-1, with TRBD1 identical over 7 bases. The CDR3 sequence is 16 residues long. V gave up 6 bases and J gave up 2 bases; unmatched junction bases: 12. Germline CDR1 PRHDT, CDR2 FYEKMQ (reference sequence). CDR3 protein: CASSPGAGTENTEAFF. The CDR3 DNA reads TGTGCCAGCAGTCCTGGGGCCGGGACAGAAAACACTGAAGCTTTCTTT.

The V and J genes are TRBV9 and TRBJ2-2, with no clear D. The CDR3 contains 13 residues. CDR1 is SGDLS and CDR2 is YYNGEE in the germline V gene. Trimming took 0 bases from V and 4 from J, leaving 4 bases between them. CDR3: CASSVGITGELFF. The CDR3 coding sequence is TGTGCCAGCAGCGTAGGGATCACCGGGGAGCTGTTTTTT. The entire variable domain, with the rest obtained from reference TRBV9 and TRBJ2-2, is as follows: DSGVTQTPKHLITATGQRVTLRCSPRSGDLSVYWYQQSLDQGLQFLIQYYNGEERAKGNILERFSAQQFPDLHSELNLSSLELGDSALYFCASSVGITGELFFGEGSRLTVL.

Only a few counts were recorded for this clonotype. This chain links TRBV29-1 with TRBJ1-2; 8 bases line up with TRBD1. Germline V CDR1 and CDR2: SQVTM, ANQGSEA. The CDR3 extends over 13 amino acids. Trimming at V came to 6 bases and at J to 7 bases, leaving 10 bases not matched to a gene. The CDR3 sequence is CSVTNQGAGGYTF. The CDR3 bases are TGCAGCGTGACTAACCAGGGGGCTGGTGGCTACACCTTC.

This clonotype was counted between two and nine times. V usage is TRBV6-1 and J usage is TRBJ2-4; D gene uncertain. The V and J ends lost 6 bases and 0 bases respectively, with 12 bases between them. CDR1 and CDR2 from the germline V gene are MNHNS and SASEGT. CDR3 length: 15 amino acids. DNA of the CDR3: TGTGCCAGCAGCGAATCGGTACTAGCCAAAAACATTCAGTACTTC. Protein sequence: CASSESVLAKNIQYF.

There are many counts of this clonotype. The chain combines TRBV21-1 with TRBJ1-1; TRBD1 is taken as the D call from the table, unchecked against the DNA. TRBV21-1 is tagged as a pseudogene. The CDR3 totals 16 residues. The CDR3 coding sequence is TGTGCCAGCAGCACTCTGGGGGACAGACACTACACTGAAGCTTTCTTT. Translation: CASSTLGDRHYTEAFF.

The rearrangement uses TRBV27 and TRBJ1-1, with 7 bases that match TRBD1. This CDR3 spans 15 amino acids. V gave up 4 bases and J gave up 7 bases; unmatched junction bases: 12. Germline V CDR1 and CDR2: MNHEY, SMNVEV (reference sequence). The CDR3: CASSSSQGILIEAFF. As DNA, the CDR3 is TGTGCCAGCAGTTCATCACAGGGGATTTTAATTGAAGCTTTCTTT.

The genes are TRBV5-1 and TRBJ1-1, with a weak D call TRBD1 (6 bases). The CDR3 covers 14 residues. Trimming took 0 bases from V and 7 from J, leaving 13 bases between them. Germline CDR1 SGHRS, CDR2 YFSETQ. The CDR3 is CASSLAYLGGEAFF. DNA of the CDR3: TGCGCCAGCAGCTTGGCCTACTTAGGGGGTGAAGCTTTCTTT.

This clonotype was seen once. The rearrangement joins TRBV10-3 to TRBJ1-1, with D possibly being TRBD1 (5 bases). This CDR3 contains 15 residues. The germline V gene has CDR1 ENHRY and CDR2 SYGVKD. V was pared by 6 bases and J by 5 bases, with 19 bases between. CDR3 nucleotides: TGTGCCATCAGCGGGTTCGGGGGAAGAGGGACTGAAGCTTTCTTT. Protein: CAISGFGGRGTEAFF.

This clonotype was seen many times. This chain joins TRBV5-1 and TRBJ2-4; D is possibly TRBD2 (6 bases). Germline V gene lookup returns CDR1 SGHRS and CDR2 YFSETQ. CDR3 length: 15 amino acids. The V end lost 2 bases, the J end lost 2 bases, and 11 bases lay between the germline ends. Here the CDR3 DNA reads TGCGCCAGCAGCTTCTCGCGGGACTCCAAAAACATTCAGTACTTC. Its translation is CASSFSRDSKNIQYF.